This entry lists 4 T cell receptor beta chains sequenced from one sample in a study of cytomegalovirus exposure and HLA in healthy donors. The PCR employed 60 Vbeta primers together with 13 Jbeta primers. Only in-frame clones appear in the TCRdb table, and some are missing; sequencing was by immunoSEQ multiplex PCR. The table includes some 120,000 clones, roughly 88% detected once. Sequenced: PBMCs. The receptors shown here come from a woman aged 18-29 years in good health and CMV-seropositive.

The chain uses TRBV4-1 and TRBJ1-1; D is possibly TRBD1 (6 bases). Germline CDR1 is MGHRA and CDR2 is YSYEKL. The V end was cut by 1 base, the J end by 5 bases, with 8 bases between. The CDR3 contains 13 residues. The CDR3 loop is CASSQVQGTEAFF. CDR3 nucleotide sequence: TGCGCCAGCAGCCAAGTTCAGGGGACTGAAGCTTTCTTT.

This clone was seen a handful of times. The chain combines TRBV5-1 with TRBJ1-2, with TRBD1 matching 9 bases. The CDR3 sequence is 15 residues long. Per the germline V gene, CDR1 is SGHRS and CDR2 is YFSETQ. V lost 3 bases to trimming and J lost 6 bases; unmatched junction nucleotides: 9. CDR3 amino acids: CASSSQTGGKDGYTF. CDR3 coding DNA: TGCGCCAGCAGCTCTCAAACAGGGGGCAAAGATGGCTACACCTTC.

The chain links TRBV5-1 to TRBJ2-1; D possibly corresponds to TRBD2 (5 bases). The CDR3 is 14 amino acids. Germline CDR1 SGHRS, CDR2 YFSETQ. V gave up 1 base and J gave up 3 bases, with 8 bases separating them. The CDR3 sequence: CASSLSGGYNEQFF. The CDR3 coding sequence is TGCGCCAGCAGCTTGTCAGGAGGCTACAATGAGCAGTTCTTC.

The chain carries TRBV4-1 and TRBJ2-1; 9 bases fit TRBD2. With 3 bases clipped from V and 8 bases from J, the junction kept 14 bases outside the gene matches. Germline V gene sequence: CDR1 MGHRA, CDR2 YSYEKL. The CDR3 is made up of 17 amino acids. The DNA of the CDR3 is TGCGCCAGCAGCCAGGGAAGCGGGGGGATCTTTTTGGATGAGCAGTTCTTC. It yields the protein CASSQGSGGIFLDEQFF.